The 19 T cell receptor beta chains below were found in one sample sequenced in a study of long-term antiretroviral therapy in people with HIV. Run at survey level, the immunoSEQ assay was version v3.0. Method: immunoSEQ multiplex PCR; TCRdb's copy keeps in-frame clones and lacks some. This sample has some 25,000 clones; 65% to 85% occur once, and the top ten carry around 15%. The sequences come from unsorted PBMCs, collected approximately 4.3 years after starting antiretroviral therapy. These TCRs come from a man younger than 45 with HIV.

This clone has only one observation. The rearrangement uses TRBV7-2 and TRBJ2-5, with a tentative D call TRBD2 (6 bases). Trimming removed 1 base from V and 4 bases from J, with 13 bases in between. The CDR3 has 15 amino acids. The germline CDR1 and CDR2 sequences are SGHTA and FQGNSA. The CDR3 reads CASSLGDVGGETQYF. In nucleotides, the CDR3 is TGTGCCAGCAGCTTAGGCGACGTGGGGGGAGAGACCCAGTACTTC.

The chain couples TRBV5-4 to TRBJ2-1; 8 bases map to TRBD2. V shed 2 bases, J shed 5 bases, and the junction held 6 bases outside the gene matches. The length of the CDR3 is 15 residues. The germline V gene has CDR1 SGHNT and CDR2 YYREEE (reference sequence). CDR3 DNA sequence: TGTGCCAGCAGCTTTCACGGGGGGGCACACAATGAGCAGTTCTTC. It translates to CASSFHGGAHNEQFF.

The genes are TRBV2 and TRBJ2-7; TRBD1 matches at 12 bases. This CDR3 is 15 amino acids long. V gave up 5 bases and J gave up 5 bases; unmatched junction bases: 7. Per the germline V gene, CDR1 is SNHLY and CDR2 is FYNNEI. DNA for the CDR3: TGTGCCAGCAGTCAGTCCGGGACAGGGGGCGACGAGCAGTACTTC. Protein: CASSQSGTGGDEQYF.

The chain uses TRBV7-6 and TRBJ2-6, with D uncertain. This CDR3 has 17 residues. Germline V CDR1 and CDR2: SGHVS, FNYEAQ. V gave up 1 base and J gave up 0 bases, with 10 bases separating them. CDR3 protein: CASSLESLGSGANVLTF. CDR3 in DNA: TGTGCCAGCAGCTTAGAGAGTTTAGGCTCTGGGGCCAACGTCCTGACTTTC.

This clone appeared a few times. The V call is TRBV18, the J call TRBJ2-5; D unresolved. The CDR3 loop spans 9 amino acids. With 4 bases removed from V and 9 bases from J, the gap between germline ends came to 3 bases. Germline assignment: CDR1 KGHSH and CDR2 LQKENI. CDR3 sequence: CASSQAQYF. CDR3 coding DNA: TGTGCCAGCTCACAGGCCCAGTACTTC.

The chain joins TRBV10-2 to TRBJ2-1; D gene unclear. From germline, CDR1 is WSHSY and CDR2 SAAADI. V was trimmed by 6 bases and J by 6 bases, leaving 12 bases between them. The CDR3 contains 13 residues. CDR3 sequence: CASRPDNFNEQFF. In nucleotides, the CDR3 is TGCGCCAGCAGACCCGACAACTTCAATGAGCAGTTCTTC.

Only one count was recorded for this clone. The chain links TRBV28 to TRBJ2-7; 10 nucleotides align to TRBD2. Germline CDR1 and CDR2: MDHEN and SYDVKM. Germline trimming cut 7 bases from V and 2 bases from J; bases unmatched to any gene: 11. The CDR3 extends over 16 amino acids. CDR3 sequence reads: CASTLDGLAATYEQYF. The DNA for the CDR3 is TGTGCCAGCACCCTCGACGGACTAGCGGCTACCTACGAGCAGTACTTC. Filled out from reference TRBV28 and TRBJ2-7, the complete variable domain reads DVKVTQSSRYLVKRTGEKVFLECVQDMDHENMFWYRQDPGLGLRLIYFSYDVKMKEKGDIPEGYSVSREKKERFSLILESASTNQTSMYLCASTLDGLAATYEQYFGPGTRLTVT.

V usage is TRBV6-5 and J usage is TRBJ1-1; no definite D call. The CDR3 extends over 13 amino acids. With 7 bases removed from V and 3 bases from J, the gap between germline ends came to 12 bases. Germline CDR1 is MNHEY and CDR2 is SVGAGI. CDR3 residues: CASTSYRDTEAFF. The DNA of the CDR3 is TGTGCCAGCACCAGTTATCGGGACACTGAAGCTTTCTTT.

The genes are TRBV19 and TRBJ2-3; TRBD1 agrees at 7 bases. This CDR3 contains 15 residues. Trimming removed 5 bases from V and 3 bases from J; junction bases left unmatched: 8. From germline, CDR1 is LNHDA and CDR2 SQIVND (reference sequence). In DNA, the CDR3 is TGTGCCAGTAGTCCAGGGACAGCTAGTACAGATACGCAGTATTTT. Its translation is CASSPGTASTDTQYF.

The chain employs TRBV6-1 and TRBJ1-5; D remains ambiguous. The CDR3 sequence is 16 residues long. V was shortened by 4 bases and J by 6 bases, with 19 bases between the two germline ends. Germline V CDR1 and CDR2: MNHNS, SASEGT. CDR3 nucleotide sequence: TGTGCCAGCAGTGGTCGGGAAGCAGCCGTAGGTCAGCCCCAGCATTTT. Translating gives CASSGREAAVGQPQHF.

The V gene is TRBV4-2, the J gene TRBJ2-1; D unresolved. V was pared by 0 bases and J by 6 bases, with 9 bases between. Germline V gene sequence: CDR1 LGHNA, CDR2 YNFKEQ. This CDR3 has 14 amino acids. The CDR3 here is CASSQEEASNEQFF. CDR3 coding DNA: TGTGCCAGCAGCCAAGAGGAAGCCTCCAATGAGCAGTTCTTC.

The V call is TRBV5-4, the J call TRBJ2-5; D unclear. Looked up from germline, CDR1 is SGHNT and CDR2 is YYREEE (reference sequence). This CDR3 has 11 amino acids. V was trimmed by 2 bases and J by 4 bases, leaving 3 bases between them. This CDR3 is CASSFGETQYF. CDR3 in DNA: TGTGCCAGCAGCTTTGGAGAGACCCAGTACTTC.

The chain carries TRBV27 and TRBJ2-7; 10 bases agree with TRBD1. After removal of 3 bases from V and 5 bases from J, the junction contained 13 bases not matched to a gene. This CDR3 region has 17 residues. Germline CDR1 is MNHEY and CDR2 is SMNVEV (reference sequence). CDR3 sequence reads: CASSFYIRDRGPDEQYF. CDR3 DNA sequence: TGTGCCAGCAGTTTCTATATAAGGGACAGGGGACCCGACGAGCAGTACTTC.

Comments on this clone: Other DNA sequences of this sample code for an identical CDR3. The CDR3 DNA reads as TGTGCCATCAGTCCAGACAGGGGGACTGAAGCTTTCTTT. Its translation: CAISPDRGTEAFF. This sequence joins TRBV10-3 and TRBJ1-1, with 9 bases that match TRBD1. Germline V gene sequence: CDR1 ENHRY, CDR2 SYGVKD. The V and J ends lost 5 bases and 5 bases, in that order; junction bases with no gene match: 3. This CDR3 is 13 amino acids long.

This chain links TRBV5-1 with TRBJ2-5; D uncertain. Germline V CDR1 and CDR2: SGHRS, YFSETQ. The CDR3 sequence is 14 residues long. The ends were cut back, 4 bases at V and 1 base at J, with 11 bases in the middle. In nucleotides, the CDR3 is TGCGCCAGCAGCCCCGGATGGTCCCAAGAGACCCAGTACTTC. It codes for CASSPGWSQETQYF.

This clone appeared a single time. J is TRBJ1-2 and V is TRBV27; no clear D. CDR3 length equals 14 residues. Trimming left V 5 bases short and J 8 bases short, with 18 bases between. Germline V gene lookup returns CDR1 MNHEY and CDR2 SMNVEV (reference sequence). CDR3 bases: TGTGCCAGCAGTCCTCAACGTACGGGGTGGGGCTACACCTTC. Residues: CASSPQRTGWGYTF.

J is TRBJ1-3 and V is TRBV4-2; 7 positions agree with TRBD1. From germline, CDR1 is LGHNA and CDR2 YNFKEQ. The CDR3 totals 15 residues. Trimming at V came to 0 bases and at J to 4 bases, leaving 3 bases not matched to a gene. The DNA for the CDR3 is TGTGCCAGCAGCCAAGAGGGGACAGTCGGAAACACCATATATTTT. Its protein is CASSQEGTVGNTIYF.

The chain joins TRBV11-2 to TRBJ1-3; perhaps TRBD1 as D (5 bases). With 3 bases removed from V and 3 bases from J, the gap between germline ends came to 9 bases. The CDR3 length is 14 residues. CDR1 and CDR2 from the germline V gene are SGHAT and FQNNGV. This CDR3 reads CASSFQGSGNTIYF. CDR3 in DNA: TGTGCCAGCAGCTTCCAGGGAAGTGGAAACACCATATATTTT.

The chain couples TRBV27 to TRBJ2-3; maybe TRBD1 (6 bases). The germline CDR1 and CDR2 sequences are MNHEY and SMNVEV (reference sequence). Trimming shortened V by 7 bases and J by 3 bases, and 23 bases separated the two germline ends. The CDR3 runs to 17 residues. The CDR3 is CASILRVGVRGTDTQYF. In nucleotides, the CDR3 is TGTGCCAGCATCCTCAGGGTTGGGGTGAGGGGGACAGATACGCAGTATTTT.